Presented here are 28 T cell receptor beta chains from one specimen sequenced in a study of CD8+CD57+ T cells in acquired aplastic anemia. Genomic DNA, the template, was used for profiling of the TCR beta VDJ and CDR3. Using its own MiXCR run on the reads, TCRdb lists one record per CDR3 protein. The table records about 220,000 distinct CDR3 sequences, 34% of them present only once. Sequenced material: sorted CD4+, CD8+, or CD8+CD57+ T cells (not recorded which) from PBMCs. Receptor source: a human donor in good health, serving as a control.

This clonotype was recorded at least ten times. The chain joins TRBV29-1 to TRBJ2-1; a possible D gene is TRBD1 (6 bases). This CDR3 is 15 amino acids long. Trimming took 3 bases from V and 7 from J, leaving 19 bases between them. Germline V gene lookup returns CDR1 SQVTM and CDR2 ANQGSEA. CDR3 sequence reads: CSVEGAVAFSNEQFF. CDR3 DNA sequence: TGCAGCGTTGAGGGGGCGGTGGCTTTTTCGAATGAGCAGTTCTTC.

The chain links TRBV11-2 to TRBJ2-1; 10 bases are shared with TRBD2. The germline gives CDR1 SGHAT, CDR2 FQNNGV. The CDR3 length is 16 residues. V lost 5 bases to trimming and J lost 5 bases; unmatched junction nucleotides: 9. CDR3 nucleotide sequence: TGTGCCAGCAGCCTCAACCCGGGACTAGCGCACAATGAGCAGTTCTTC. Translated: CASSLNPGLAHNEQFF.

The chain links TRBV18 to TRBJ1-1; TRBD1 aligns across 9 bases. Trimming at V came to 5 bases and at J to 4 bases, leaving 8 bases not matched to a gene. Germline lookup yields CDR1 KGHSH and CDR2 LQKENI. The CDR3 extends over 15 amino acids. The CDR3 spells CASSETTGGFTEAFF. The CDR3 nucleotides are TGTGCCAGCTCAGAAACGACAGGGGGATTCACTGAAGCTTTCTTT.

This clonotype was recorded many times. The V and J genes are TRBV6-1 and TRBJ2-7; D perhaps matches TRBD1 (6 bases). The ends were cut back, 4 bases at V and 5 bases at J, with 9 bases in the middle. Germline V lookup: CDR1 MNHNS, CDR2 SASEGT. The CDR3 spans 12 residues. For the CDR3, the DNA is TGTGCCAGCAGTGCGAACAGGGACGAGCAGTACTTC. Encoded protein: CASSANRDEQYF.

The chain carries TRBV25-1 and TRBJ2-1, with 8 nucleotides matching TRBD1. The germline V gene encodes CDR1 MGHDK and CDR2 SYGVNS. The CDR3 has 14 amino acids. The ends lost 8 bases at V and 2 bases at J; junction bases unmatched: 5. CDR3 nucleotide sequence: TGTGCCAGCTCACCAGGGGGCACCTACAATGAGCAGTTCTTC. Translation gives CASSPGGTYNEQFF.

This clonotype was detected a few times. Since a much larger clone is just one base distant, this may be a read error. The DNA for the CDR3 is TGTGCCAGCAGCTCAGCCGAAGGACGGAGGAGCCTTGGCCACACCTTC. It translates to CASSSAEGRRSLGHTF. The V call is TRBV7-2, the J call TRBJ1-2; D unresolved. CDR3 size: 16 residues. Germline CDR1 and CDR2: SGHTA and FQGNSA.

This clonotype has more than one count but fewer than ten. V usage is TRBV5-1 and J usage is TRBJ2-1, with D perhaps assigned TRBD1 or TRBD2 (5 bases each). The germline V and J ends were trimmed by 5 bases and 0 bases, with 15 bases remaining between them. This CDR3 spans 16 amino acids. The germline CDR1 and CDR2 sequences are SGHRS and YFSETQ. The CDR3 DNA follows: TGCGCCAGCAGTGAACCGGGACGCGACTCCTACAATGAGCAGTTCTTC. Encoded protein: CASSEPGRDSYNEQFF.

CDR3 region: CASSLSVYGYTF. Here the CDR3 DNA reads TGTGCCAGCAGCCTTTCAGTCTATGGCTACACCTTC. The chain employs TRBV3-1 and TRBJ1-2; D not resolved. V was pared by 4 bases and J by 4 bases, with 7 bases between. This CDR3 has 12 residues. The V gene's germline CDR1 is LGHDT and CDR2 YNNKEL (reference sequence).

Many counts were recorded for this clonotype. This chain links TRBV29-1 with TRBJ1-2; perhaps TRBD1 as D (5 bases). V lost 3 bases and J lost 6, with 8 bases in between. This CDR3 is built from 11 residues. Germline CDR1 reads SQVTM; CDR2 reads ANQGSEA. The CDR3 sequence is CSVDGGDGYTF. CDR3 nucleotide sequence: TGCAGCGTTGACGGGGGGGATGGCTACACCTTC. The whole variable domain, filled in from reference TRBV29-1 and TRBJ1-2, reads SAVISQKPSRDICQRGTSLTIQCQVDSQVTMMFWYRQQPGQSLTLIATANQGSEATYESGFVIDKFPISRPNLTFSTLTVSNMSPEDSSIYLCSVDGGDGYTFGSGTRLTVV.

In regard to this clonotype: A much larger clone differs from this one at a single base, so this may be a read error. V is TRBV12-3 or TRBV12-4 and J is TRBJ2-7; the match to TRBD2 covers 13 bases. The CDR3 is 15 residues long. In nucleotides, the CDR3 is TGTACCAGCAGGGCAGGGACTAGCGGGAACTACGAGCAGTACTTC. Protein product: CTSRAGTSGNYEQYF.

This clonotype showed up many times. CDR3 region: CASSVRSGSGELFF. In DNA, the CDR3 is TGTGCCAGCAGCGTACGATCAGGGTCCGGGGAGCTGTTTTTT. This chain uses TRBV9 with TRBJ2-2; perhaps TRBD1 as D (5 bases). V was cut by 1 base and J by 6 bases, with 10 bases left in between. This CDR3 spans 14 amino acids. Germline CDR1 SGDLS, CDR2 YYNGEE. Full variable domain (outside the CDR3, taken from reference TRBV9 and TRBJ2-2): DSGVTQTPKHLITATGQRVTLRCSPRSGDLSVYWYQQSLDQGLQFLIQYYNGEERAKGNILERFSAQQFPDLHSELNLSSLELGDSALYFCASSVRSGSGELFFGEGSRLTVL.

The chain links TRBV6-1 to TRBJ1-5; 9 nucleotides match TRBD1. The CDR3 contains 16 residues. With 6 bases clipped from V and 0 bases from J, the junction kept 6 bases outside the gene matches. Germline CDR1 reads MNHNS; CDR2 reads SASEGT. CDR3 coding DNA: TGTGCCAGCAGGGGACAGGGTTTATTTAGCAATCAGCCCCAGCATTTT. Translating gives CASRGQGLFSNQPQHF.

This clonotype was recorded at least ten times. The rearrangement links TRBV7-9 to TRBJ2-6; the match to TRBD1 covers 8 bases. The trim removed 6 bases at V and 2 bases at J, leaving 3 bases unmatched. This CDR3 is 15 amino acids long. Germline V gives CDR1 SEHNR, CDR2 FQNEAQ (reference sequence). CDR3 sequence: CASRTGATGANVLTF. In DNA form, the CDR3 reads TGTGCCAGCAGGACAGGGGCCACTGGGGCCAACGTCCTGACTTTC.

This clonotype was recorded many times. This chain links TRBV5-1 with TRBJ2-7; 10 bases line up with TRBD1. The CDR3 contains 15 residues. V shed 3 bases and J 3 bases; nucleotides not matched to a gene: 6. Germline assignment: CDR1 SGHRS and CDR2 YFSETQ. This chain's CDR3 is CASSSRTGGDYEQYF. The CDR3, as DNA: TGCGCCAGCAGCTCGAGGACAGGGGGAGACTACGAGCAGTACTTC.

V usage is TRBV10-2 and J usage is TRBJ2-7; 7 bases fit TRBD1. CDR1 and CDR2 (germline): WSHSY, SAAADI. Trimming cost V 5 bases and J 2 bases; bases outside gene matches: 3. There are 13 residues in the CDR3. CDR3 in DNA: TGCGCCAGCAGTTGGCAGGGGGCCTACGAGCAGTACTTC. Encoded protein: CASSWQGAYEQYF.

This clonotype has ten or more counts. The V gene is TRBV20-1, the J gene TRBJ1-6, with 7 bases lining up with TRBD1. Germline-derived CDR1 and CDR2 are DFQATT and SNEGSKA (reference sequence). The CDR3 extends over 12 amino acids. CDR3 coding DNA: TGCAGCAGGGGGAAGGAAAATTCACCCCTCCACTTT. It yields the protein CSRGKENSPLHF.

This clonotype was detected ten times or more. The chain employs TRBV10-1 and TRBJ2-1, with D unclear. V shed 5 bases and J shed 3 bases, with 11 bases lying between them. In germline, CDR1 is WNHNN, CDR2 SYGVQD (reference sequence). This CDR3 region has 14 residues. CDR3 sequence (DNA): TGCGCCAGCAGTAGGCAGATGGGCTACAATGAGCAGTTCTTC. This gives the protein CASSRQMGYNEQFF.

CDR3 in amino acids: CASSSGQGENSPLHF. The CDR3 DNA sequence: TGTGCCAGCAGCTCTGGACAGGGGGAAAATTCACCCCTCCACTTT. The rearrangement uses TRBV5-6 and TRBJ1-6; 10 nucleotides match TRBD1. Germline CDR1 reads SGHDT; CDR2 reads YYEEEE. The CDR3 has 15 amino acids. The ends lost 3 bases at V and 7 bases at J; junction bases unmatched: 4.

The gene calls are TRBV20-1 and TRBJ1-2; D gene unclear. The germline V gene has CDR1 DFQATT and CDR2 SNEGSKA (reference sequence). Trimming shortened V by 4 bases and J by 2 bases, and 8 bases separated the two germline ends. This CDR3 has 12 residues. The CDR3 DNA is TGCAGTGCTAAAATGGGGAACTATGGCTACACCTTC. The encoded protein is CSAKMGNYGYTF.

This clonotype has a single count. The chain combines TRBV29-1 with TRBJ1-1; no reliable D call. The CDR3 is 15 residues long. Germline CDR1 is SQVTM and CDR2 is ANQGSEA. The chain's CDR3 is CTSLIPGREGTEAFF. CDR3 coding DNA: TGCACCTCACTGATACCGGGAAGGGAGGGAACTGAAGCTTTCTTT.

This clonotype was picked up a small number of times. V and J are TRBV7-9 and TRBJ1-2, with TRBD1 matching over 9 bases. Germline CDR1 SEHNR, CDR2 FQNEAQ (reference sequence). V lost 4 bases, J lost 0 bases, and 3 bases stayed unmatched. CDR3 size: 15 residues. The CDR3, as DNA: TGTGCCAGCAGCTCGGGGACAGGGACTAACTATGGCTACACCTTC. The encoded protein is CASSSGTGTNYGYTF.

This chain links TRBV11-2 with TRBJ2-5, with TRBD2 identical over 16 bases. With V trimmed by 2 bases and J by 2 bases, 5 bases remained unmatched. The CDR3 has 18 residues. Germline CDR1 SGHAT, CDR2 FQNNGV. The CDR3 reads CASSLPEGLAGGQETQYF. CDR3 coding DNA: TGTGCCAGCAGCTTACCCGAGGGACTAGCGGGGGGGCAAGAGACCCAGTACTTC.

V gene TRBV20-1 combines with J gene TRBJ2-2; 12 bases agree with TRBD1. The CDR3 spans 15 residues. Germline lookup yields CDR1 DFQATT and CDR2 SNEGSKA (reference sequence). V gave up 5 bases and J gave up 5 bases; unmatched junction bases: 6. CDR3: CSALVGQGATGELFF. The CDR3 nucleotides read TGCAGTGCTCTTGTGGGACAGGGGGCGACCGGGGAGCTGTTTTTT.

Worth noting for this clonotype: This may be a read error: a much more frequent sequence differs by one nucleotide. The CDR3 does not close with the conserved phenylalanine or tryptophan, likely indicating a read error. CDR3 in amino acids: CSARSAVGGDYGYTL. The CDR3 DNA sequence: TGCAGTGCTAGGAGCGCCGTAGGGGGTGACTATGGCTACACCCTC. This chain joins TRBV20-1 and TRBJ1-2; tentative D call: TRBD1 (6 bases). Trimming took off 3 bases at V and 3 bases at J, with 17 bases between the two ends. The CDR3 runs 15 residues. Germline assignment: CDR1 DFQATT and CDR2 SNEGSKA (reference sequence).

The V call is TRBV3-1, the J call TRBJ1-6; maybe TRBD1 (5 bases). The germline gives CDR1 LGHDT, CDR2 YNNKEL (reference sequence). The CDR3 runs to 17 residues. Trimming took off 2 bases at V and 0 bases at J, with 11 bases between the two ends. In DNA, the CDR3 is TGTGCCAGCAGCCAAAGTGTGACAGCCTCCTATAATTCACCCCTCCACTTT. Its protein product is CASSQSVTASYNSPLHF.

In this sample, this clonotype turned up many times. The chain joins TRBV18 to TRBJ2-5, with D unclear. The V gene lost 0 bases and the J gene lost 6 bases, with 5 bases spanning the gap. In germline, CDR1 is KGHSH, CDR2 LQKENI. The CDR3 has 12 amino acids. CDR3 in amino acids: CASSPPRQTQYF. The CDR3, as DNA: TGTGCCAGCTCACCACCCCGACAGACCCAGTACTTC.

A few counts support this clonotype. The CDR3 spells CASSLAGGVLSEAFF. CDR3 DNA: TGCGCCAGCAGCTTGGCCGGGGGCGTACTTTCTGAAGCTTTCTTT. The chain has TRBV5-1 and TRBJ1-1, with a possible D match to TRBD1 (6 bases). Trimming pared 0 bases from V and 6 bases from J, leaving 15 bases between. This CDR3 region has 15 residues. Germline CDR1 and CDR2: SGHRS and YFSETQ.

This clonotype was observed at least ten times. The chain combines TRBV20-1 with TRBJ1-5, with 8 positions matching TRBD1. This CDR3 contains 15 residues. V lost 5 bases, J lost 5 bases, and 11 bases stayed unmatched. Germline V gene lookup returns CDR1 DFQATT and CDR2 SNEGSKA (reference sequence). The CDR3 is CSAGRGPQGDQPQHF. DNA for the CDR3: TGCAGTGCTGGTAGGGGTCCACAGGGGGATCAGCCCCAGCATTTT.